This T cell receptor beta chain was recovered during a study of T cell responses to AZD1222 COVID-19 vaccine. About the study: Second-dose recipients at about 4 or about 12 weeks were treated as one pooled group.

General study findings and limits: The study sampled repertoires only after the peak T cell response.

CDR1 is MNHNY and CDR2 is SVGAGI in the germline V gene (reference sequence). Between the trimmed V and J ends, which lost 5 bases and 7 bases, there was a span of 11 bases. The CDR3 has 13 residues. Regarding this clone: Its antigen is currently unknown.

TCRdb's copy holds only in-frame clones and misses some; the assay was immunoSEQ multiplex PCR. Altogether approximately 110,000 clones are present, over 85% being singletons, with the ten largest covering less than 4.5%. Source: peripheral blood, taken on day 0 of AZD1222 vaccination. V is TRBV6-6 and J is TRBJ2-2; D is ambiguous. The receptor comes from an adult in good health. For the CDR3, the DNA is TGTGCCAGCAGTCGGGCCGAAGGCGGGGAGCTGTTTTTT. Translated: CASSRAEGGELFF.